This T cell receptor (beta chain) was captured by sequencing in a study of cytomegalovirus exposure and HLA in healthy donors (dated by TCRdb to 2016 to 2017). As for the study more broadly: An earlier analysis of approximately 600 of the donors reported approximately 290 Gb of sequence data and some 120 million unique TCR beta sequences from around 200 million T cells. The study profiled the T cell repertoires of hundreds of subjects by immunosequencing and related them to cytomegalovirus serostatus. Genome-wide SNP genotypes for about three fifths of the 666 donors were used in a later genetic analysis, which treated that subset as a discovery cohort. All discovery cohort repertoires had been generated using a single sequencing platform. Besides the first cohort of 550 to 750 subjects, a separate validation cohort made up of over a hundred different subjects was used. Typing coverage varied by locus: about 629-640 donors for A, B, C, DRB1 and DQB1; more than 500 for DQA1; over 600 for DPA1; fewer than 480 for DPB1. Donor age, sex, ethnicity and CMV serostatus were collected together with the repertoire data. The aim of the study was to test whether cataloging public T cell receptors could identify signatures of past pathogen exposure. In the later analysis, no new phenotypic data were used to find candidate immune exposures; instead, reliance was placed on TCR beta sequences and their occurrence across donors. Among a few hundred genotyped donors of the cohort, an average of 235,054 unique TCR beta nucleotide sequences were sequenced per donor, roughly 20% of them non-productive. An earlier analysis of some 600 of the donors applied high-throughput TCR beta sequencing to assess whether each TCR beta V gene segment acted as functional or pseudogenic. The study combined high-throughput TCR immunosequencing, statistical association of individual TCRs with disease status, and machine learning to predict cytomegalovirus infection status. A later analysis re-examined previously published TCR beta repertoires from just over 650 donors and added high-resolution HLA genotyping to investigate patterns of TCR occurrence. Class I and class II HLA loci were covered by the typing at four-digit resolution. An early release covering just under 650 HLA-typed donors comprised about 320 gigabases of sequencing data and tens of millions of unique TCR sequences. Of the 350 to 450 genotyped donors, 75% to 85% were placed in the genetic ancestry cluster associated with self-reported Caucasian donors. Because of strong linkage in the cohort, a few DR-DQ haplotypes were treated as single units for association and clustering. Study-wide conclusions, independent of this receptor: Correlated functional status among segregating V segments might be attributable to linkage disequilibrium, but an unknown experimental factor could not be ruled out. The study listed approximately 150 TCR beta chains as associated with cytomegalovirus. A later genetic analysis associated a missense DCLRE1C variant with V-gene and J-gene trimming of TCR beta chains, and an independent cohort replicated the association. The presence/absence analyses assumed that sequencing depth was roughly uniform across donors, and that assumption may not be true. In a later analysis, TCR association rates were found to vary across HLA loci, with the most associated TCRs seen for DRB1 alleles and the fewest for HLA-C alleles. Because the 87-base-pair reads could not distinguish some IMGT-functional V segments, including TRBV6-2 and TRBV6-3, those segments were excluded. In this cohort, only TCR beta chains were sequenced, and detectable features were limited by the absence of alpha or paired-chain data. Strong co-occurrence of HLA alleles, especially DR and DQ, made assigning TCR associations to individual alleles difficult. While some public TCRs were present in many individuals, most TCR sequences turned up only very rarely across donors. In an earlier analysis of fewer than 700 of the donors, most TCR beta V segments appeared in productive rearrangements about 87% or about 30% of the time, broadly matching IMGT annotations. The authors suggested that the approach could potentially be generalized to other disease states and immunological phenotypes. A further reported finding was that TCR beta sequences accurately predicted the HLA-A and HLA-B alleles for most subjects in the first cohort. A later analysis found that most CMV-associated TCR beta chains appeared HLA-restricted, with HLA associations seemingly driven largely by CMV exposure. For the cohort, immune exposure information was limited to CMV serostatus. Because HLA typing was unavailable for some donors at each locus, only the typed subset was used in association tests. Because counts were too low, seventeen rarely observed V segments, including chromosome 9 orphons, were left out of the earlier analysis of 500 to 750 of the donors. A few of the identified cytomegalovirus-associated TCR beta chains were confirmed in vitro to be specific for cytomegalovirus antigens. Several of the top co-occurrence clusters appeared to be linked to parvovirus B19, influenza, CMV and Epstein-Barr virus, according to a later analysis. A later analysis associated some 17,000 TCR beta sequences with specific HLA alleles at a false discovery rate of 0.05. A cluster of highly shared sequence variants was judged likely to be a technical artifact of the sequencing pipeline. Compared with the approximately 700-donor mean, donors in an Asian-associated ancestry cluster had fewer N-insertions in productive TCRs, according to a later genetic analysis. In a later analysis, HLA-associated TCR beta chains showed more clonal expansion and lower generation probabilities than non-associated chains that were equally common. Cytomegalovirus status was reported to be diagnosed by the classifier with high specificity and sensitivity in both the original and validation cohorts.

The cohort comprised approximately 700 healthy bone marrow donors. All cohort members were sampled while nominally healthy, although unrecorded immune exposures were likely present. The donor was CMV seropositive and belonged to the group of some 290 seropositive cohort members. A peripheral blood sample was collected from each donor, and TCR beta sequencing was performed on peripheral blood mononuclear cells. Genomic DNA extraction from the blood cell samples was performed with the Qiagen DNeasy Blood Extraction Kit. The method behind the library was the immunoSEQ multiplex PCR assay. For the multiplex PCR, a mixture combining 60 forward primers for TCR Vbeta segments and 13 reverse primers for TCR Jbeta segments was used. The CDR3 region of rearranged TCR beta genes was amplified from genomic DNA by a multiplex PCR assay. On the Illumina HiSeq System, the amplified TCR beta libraries were sequenced as 87-base-pair reads. Per the authors' processing: A later analysis counted around 72 million unique TCR beta chains across the 690 or so repertoires, and around 9.9 million of these chains were shared by at least two donors. Raw reads were error-corrected and collapsed into unique sequences by a nearest-neighbor algorithm in which closely related sequences were merged to remove PCR and sequencing errors. To assign V, D and J gene segments, CDR3 sequences were aligned to IMGT reference sequences. For a sequence to be retained, a match of at least six nucleotides was required to both a V gene segment and a J gene segment. Rearrangements were classified as productive when the CDR3 lacked stop codons and remained in frame with V and J, and all other rearrangements were classified as non-productive. Following IMGT convention, CDR3 was defined as the stretch from the second conserved V-encoded cysteine up to the conserved J-encoded phenylalanine. Sequences without an unambiguous match to a single V gene segment were excluded from the earlier analysis of about 600 of the donors. An earlier analysis of 500 to 700 of the donors classified V segments as functional when productive rearrangements were above 56.7% and as segregating when the standard deviation between donors was above 5%. A statistical classification framework was built for diagnosing cytomegalovirus status from the catalog of TCR beta chain sequences. V and J gene assignment, in a later analysis, came from comparing TCR nucleotide sequences with IMGT/GENE-DB human TR gene sequences. A later analysis assigned CDR3 sequences and most-parsimonious VDJ recombination scenarios with the TCRdist pipeline. In a later analysis, every TCR beta chain was defined by the combination of its CDR3 amino acid sequence and its V-gene family, and reads without a unique V-gene family were dropped. As a way to deal with suspected cross-contamination and a sequencing artifact, a later analysis dropped hundreds of nucleotide sequences that were highly shared and had low generation probability. In a later analysis, a clonal expansion index was calculated for each public chain from normalized within-repertoire ranks of inferred template counts. In a later analysis, generation probabilities were computed with a VDJ recombination model fitted to out-of-frame rearrangements, and the resulting probabilities were checked against IGoR. In a later analysis, TCR-TCR, TCR-HLA and TCR-CMV co-occurrence was scored with hypergeometric tests, and a repertoire-size bias correction was applied to TCR pairs. To estimate false discovery rates, a later analysis permuted the HLA or CMV assignments 20 times. A later analysis grouped co-occurring TCRs with DBSCAN, adding TCRdist sequence similarity when clustering within HLA-allele-positive subsets. Repertoires with fewer than 30,000 or more than 120,000 public chains, plus five repertoires with anomalous nucleotide sharing, were excluded from co-occurrence clustering. TCRdb re-hosts the immuneACCESS table, in-frame sequences only. Its copies lack some clones; in the studies checked, an unresolved V gene accounts for under half of them, and the cause for the rest is not known. The D gene and trimming were derived from the DNA, and the V and J assignments and clone size from that table. The sample profile shows around 38,000 clones; about 66% of them were found once. The leading ten clones occupy around 20% of the sample.

Regarding this clone: The target of this receptor is not known. Qualities for individual bases were not recorded, and no much larger clone is one base off.

The CDR3 covers 15 residues, taking in both the cysteine and the phenylalanine. Kept here is only the CDR3 DNA, which spans 45 bases and is read in frame from base 1. V and J are truncated by 0 bases and 5 bases respectively, leaving an intervening sequence of 10 bases. CDR1 and CDR2, looked up from the germline V gene, are MNHNS and SASEGT. Sequenced input: PBMCs. The TCR comes from a man in his fifties or sixties in good health and CMV-seropositive. The rearranged segments are TRBV6-1 and TRBJ2-2; the D gene is possibly TRBD2, with 5 bases matching. The nucleotides read TGTGCCAGCAGTGAAGCCGGGATAAGTACCGGGGAGCTGTTTTTT. Its protein is CASSEAGISTGELFF.